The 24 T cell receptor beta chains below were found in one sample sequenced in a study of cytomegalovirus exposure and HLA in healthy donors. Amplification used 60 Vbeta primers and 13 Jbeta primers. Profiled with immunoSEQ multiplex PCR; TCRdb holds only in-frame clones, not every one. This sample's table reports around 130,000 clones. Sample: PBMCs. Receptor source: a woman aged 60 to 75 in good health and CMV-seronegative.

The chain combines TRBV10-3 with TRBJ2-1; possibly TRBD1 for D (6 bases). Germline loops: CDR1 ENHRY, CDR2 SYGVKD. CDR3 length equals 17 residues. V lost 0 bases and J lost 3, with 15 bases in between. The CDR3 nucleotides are TGTGCCATCAGTGAGTCGAGACAGGCCACTAACTACAATGAGCAGTTCTTC. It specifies CAISESRQATNYNEQFF.

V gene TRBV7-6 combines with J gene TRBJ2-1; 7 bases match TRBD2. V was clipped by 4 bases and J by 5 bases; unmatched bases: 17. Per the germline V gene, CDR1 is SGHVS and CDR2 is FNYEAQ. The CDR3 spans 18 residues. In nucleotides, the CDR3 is TGTGCCAGCAGCTACTTTAGCCCAGGCGGGGGAAAAGACAATGAGCAGTTCTTC. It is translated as CASSYFSPGGGKDNEQFF.

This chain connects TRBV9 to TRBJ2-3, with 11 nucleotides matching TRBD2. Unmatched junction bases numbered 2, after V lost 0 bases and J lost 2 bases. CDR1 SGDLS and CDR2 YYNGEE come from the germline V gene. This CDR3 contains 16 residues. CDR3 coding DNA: TGTGCCAGCAGCGTAGGGGGACTAGCGGCCACAGATACGCAGTATTTT. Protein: CASSVGGLAATDTQYF.

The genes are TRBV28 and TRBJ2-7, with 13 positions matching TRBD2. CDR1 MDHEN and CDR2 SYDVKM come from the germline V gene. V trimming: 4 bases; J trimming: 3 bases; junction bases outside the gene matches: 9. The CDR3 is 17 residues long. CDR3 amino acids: CASSSPGLAGTHYEQYF. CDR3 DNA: TGTGCCAGCAGTTCTCCGGGACTAGCGGGAACTCACTACGAGCAGTACTTC. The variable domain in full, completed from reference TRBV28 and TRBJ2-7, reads DVKVTQSSRYLVKRTGEKVFLECVQDMDHENMFWYRQDPGLGLRLIYFSYDVKMKEKGDIPEGYSVSREKKERFSLILESASTNQTSMYLCASSSPGLAGTHYEQYFGPGTRLTVT.

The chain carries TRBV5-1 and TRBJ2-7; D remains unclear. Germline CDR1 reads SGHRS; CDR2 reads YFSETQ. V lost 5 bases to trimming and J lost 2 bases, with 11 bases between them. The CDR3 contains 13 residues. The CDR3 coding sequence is TGCGCCAGCAGTCCGGAGATCCCCTACGAGCAGTACTTC. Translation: CASSPEIPYEQYF. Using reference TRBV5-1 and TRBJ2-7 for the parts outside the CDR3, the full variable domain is KAGVTQTPRYLIKTRGQQVTLSCSPISGHRSVSWYQQTPGQGLQFLFEYFSETQRNKGNFPGRFSGRQFSNSRSEMNVSTLELGDSALYLCASSPEIPYEQYFGPGTRLTVT.

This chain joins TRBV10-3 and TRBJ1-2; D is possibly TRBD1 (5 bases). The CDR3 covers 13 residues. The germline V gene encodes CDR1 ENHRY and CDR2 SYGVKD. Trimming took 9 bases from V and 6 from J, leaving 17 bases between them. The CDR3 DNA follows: TGTGCCATGGATACAGGATTCGGTGATGGCTACACCTTC. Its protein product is CAMDTGFGDGYTF.

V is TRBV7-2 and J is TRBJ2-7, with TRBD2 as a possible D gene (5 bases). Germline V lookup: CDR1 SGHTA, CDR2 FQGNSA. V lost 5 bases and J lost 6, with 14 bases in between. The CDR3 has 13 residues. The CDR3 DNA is TGTGCCAGCAGCCCCCAAACTAGGAGCGAGCAGTACTTC. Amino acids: CASSPQTRSEQYF.

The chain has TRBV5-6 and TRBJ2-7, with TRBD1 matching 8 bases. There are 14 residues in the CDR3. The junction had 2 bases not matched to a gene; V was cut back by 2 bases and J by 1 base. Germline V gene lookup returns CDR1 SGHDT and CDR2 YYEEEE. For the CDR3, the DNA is TGTGCCAGCAGCTTCAGGACAGGGTCCTACGAGCAGTACTTC. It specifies CASSFRTGSYEQYF.

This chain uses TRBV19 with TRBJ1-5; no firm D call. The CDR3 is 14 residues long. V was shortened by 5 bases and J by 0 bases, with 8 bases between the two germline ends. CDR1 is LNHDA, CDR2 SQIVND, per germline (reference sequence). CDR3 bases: TGTGCCAGTAGTTCTAGGAATAGCAATCAGCCCCAGCATTTT. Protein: CASSSRNSNQPQHF.

Written as DNA, the CDR3 is TGTGCCAGCAGTGAATTTGGAAGCGGCAAGTACTTC. Protein sequence: CASSEFGSGKYF. The V call is TRBV2, the J call TRBJ2-5; tentatively, D is TRBD2 (5 bases). Germline V gene sequence: CDR1 SNHLY, CDR2 FYNNEI. This CDR3 region has 12 residues. V lost 2 bases, J lost 12 bases, and 13 bases lay in between.

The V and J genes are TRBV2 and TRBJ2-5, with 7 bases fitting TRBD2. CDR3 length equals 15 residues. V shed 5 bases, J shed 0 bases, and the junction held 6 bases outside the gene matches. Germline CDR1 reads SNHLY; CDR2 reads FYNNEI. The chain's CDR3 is CASSRGLVDQETQYF. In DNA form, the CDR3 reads TGTGCCAGCAGTCGCGGACTAGTGGACCAAGAGACCCAGTACTTC.

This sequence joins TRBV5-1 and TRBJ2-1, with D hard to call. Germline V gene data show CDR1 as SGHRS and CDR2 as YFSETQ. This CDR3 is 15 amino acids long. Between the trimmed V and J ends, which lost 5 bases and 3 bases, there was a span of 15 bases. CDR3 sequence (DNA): TGCGCCAGCAGTCCGGCCGGGTCGCGCTACAATGAGCAGTTCTTC. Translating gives CASSPAGSRYNEQFF. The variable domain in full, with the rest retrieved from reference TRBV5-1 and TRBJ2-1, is KAGVTQTPRYLIKTRGQQVTLSCSPISGHRSVSWYQQTPGQGLQFLFEYFSETQRNKGNFPGRFSGRQFSNSRSEMNVSTLELGDSALYLCASSPAGSRYNEQFFGPGTRLTVL.

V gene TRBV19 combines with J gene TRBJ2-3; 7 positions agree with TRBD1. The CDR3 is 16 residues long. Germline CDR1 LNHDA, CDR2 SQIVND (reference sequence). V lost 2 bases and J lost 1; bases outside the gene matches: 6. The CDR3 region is CASSITRGSGTDTQYF. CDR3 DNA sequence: TGTGCCAGTAGTATAACCAGGGGGAGTGGCACAGATACGCAGTATTTT.

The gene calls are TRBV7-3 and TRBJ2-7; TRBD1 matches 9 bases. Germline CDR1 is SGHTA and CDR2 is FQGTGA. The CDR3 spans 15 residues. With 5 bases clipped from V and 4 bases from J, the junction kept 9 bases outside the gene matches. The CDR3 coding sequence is TGTGCCAGCAGCCTTCCGGACAGGGGATTATACGAGCAGTACTTC. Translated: CASSLPDRGLYEQYF. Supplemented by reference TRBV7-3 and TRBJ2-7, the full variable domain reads GAGVSQTPSNKVTEKGKYVELRCDPISGHTALYWYRQSLGQGPEFLIYFQGTGAADDSGLPNDRFFAVRPEGSVSTLKIQRTERGDSAVYLCASSLPDRGLYEQYFGPGTRLTVT.

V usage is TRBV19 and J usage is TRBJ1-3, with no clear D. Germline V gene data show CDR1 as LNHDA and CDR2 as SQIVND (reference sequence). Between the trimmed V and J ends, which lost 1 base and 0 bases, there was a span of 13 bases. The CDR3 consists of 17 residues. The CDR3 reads CASSIVGSFSSGNTIYF. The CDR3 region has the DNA TGTGCCAGTAGTATAGTGGGCAGCTTTTCCTCTGGAAACACCATATATTTT.

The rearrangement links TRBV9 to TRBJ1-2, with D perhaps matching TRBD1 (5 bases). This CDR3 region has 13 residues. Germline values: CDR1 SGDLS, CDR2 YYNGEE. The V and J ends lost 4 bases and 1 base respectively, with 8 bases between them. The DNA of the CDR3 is TGTGCCAGCAGCTCCAGGGTTAACTATGGCTACACCTTC. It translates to CASSSRVNYGYTF.

The CDR3 spells CASTRTGLDTQYF. DNA of the CDR3: TGTGCCAGCACCCGGACAGGCCTAGATACGCAGTATTTT. The rearrangement joins TRBV11-3 to TRBJ2-3; TRBD1 aligns across 7 bases. The V and J ends lost 7 bases and 5 bases, in that order; junction bases with no gene match: 6. CDR1 and CDR2 (germline): SGHNT, YENEEA. The CDR3 consists of 13 residues.

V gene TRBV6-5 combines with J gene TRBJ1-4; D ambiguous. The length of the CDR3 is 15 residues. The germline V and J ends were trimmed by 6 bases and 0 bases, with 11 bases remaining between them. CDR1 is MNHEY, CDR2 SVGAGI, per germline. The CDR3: CASSPLSATNEKLFF. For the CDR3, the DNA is TGTGCCAGCAGCCCCTTGTCCGCAACTAATGAAAAACTGTTTTTT.

CDR3 DNA: TGTGCCAGCAGTTATGGACTAGCTCAGGAGACCCAGTACTTC. This translates into CASSYGLAQETQYF. J is TRBJ2-5 and V is TRBV6-5; 8 bases agree with TRBD2. The ends lost 3 bases at V and 5 bases at J; junction bases unmatched: 5. This CDR3 is built from 14 residues. Germline V gene data show CDR1 as MNHEY and CDR2 as SVGAGI.

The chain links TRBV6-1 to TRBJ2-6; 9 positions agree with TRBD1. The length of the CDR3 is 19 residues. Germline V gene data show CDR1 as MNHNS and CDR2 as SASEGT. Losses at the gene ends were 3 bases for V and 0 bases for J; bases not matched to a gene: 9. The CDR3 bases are TGTGCCAGCAGTGAGATGTGGGGACAGGGCTCCTCTGGGGCCAACGTCCTGACTTTC. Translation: CASSEMWGQGSSGANVLTF.

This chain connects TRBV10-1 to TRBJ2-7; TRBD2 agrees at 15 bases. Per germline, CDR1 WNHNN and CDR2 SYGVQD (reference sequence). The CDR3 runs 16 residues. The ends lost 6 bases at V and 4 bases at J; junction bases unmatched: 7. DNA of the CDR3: TGCGCCAGCAGCAGGAGCGGGACTAGCGGGAGGTACGAGCAGTACTTC. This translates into CASSRSGTSGRYEQYF.

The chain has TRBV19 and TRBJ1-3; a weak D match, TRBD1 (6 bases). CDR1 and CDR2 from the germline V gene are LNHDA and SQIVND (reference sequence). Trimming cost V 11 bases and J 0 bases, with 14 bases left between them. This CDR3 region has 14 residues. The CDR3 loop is CASTGSFSGNTIYF. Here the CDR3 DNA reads TGTGCCTCAACAGGGTCCTTCTCTGGAAACACCATATATTTT.

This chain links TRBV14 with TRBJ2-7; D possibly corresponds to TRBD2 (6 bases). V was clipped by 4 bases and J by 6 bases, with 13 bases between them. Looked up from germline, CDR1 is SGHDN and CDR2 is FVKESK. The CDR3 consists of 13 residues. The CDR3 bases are TGTGCCAGCAGCCTAGGAGGGCCGAGCGAGCAGTACTTC. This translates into CASSLGGPSEQYF.

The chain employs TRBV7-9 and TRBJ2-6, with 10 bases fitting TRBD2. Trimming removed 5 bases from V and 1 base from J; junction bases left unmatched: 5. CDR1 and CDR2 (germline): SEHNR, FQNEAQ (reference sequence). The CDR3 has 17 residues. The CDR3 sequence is CASSGGAGGSGANVLTF. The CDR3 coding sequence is TGTGCCAGCAGCGGCGGAGCGGGAGGGTCTGGGGCCAACGTCCTGACTTTC.